Below are 17 T cell receptor beta chains sequenced from a single sample in a study of vaccination and CD4 T cells after COVID-19. Sequencing of cultured CD4+ T cell DNA used the Oncomine TCR Beta short-read assay. TCRdb reanalysed the PCR reads using MiXCR and keeps one entry per CDR3 protein. The sample lists roughly 16,000 distinct CDR3 sequences; 54% were seen once. Treatment of the sample: approximately 11-day PBMC culture with coronavirus spike peptide pools or control peptides (ViraFEST assay). These receptors' targets are unknown. This sample comprised cultured CD4+ T cells from blood, obtained after SARS-CoV-2 vaccination. All receptors come from a human donor with COVID-19.

The chain links TRBV20-1 to TRBJ2-5, with TRBD2 matching 15 bases. J was trimmed by 4 bases and V by 5 bases; bases with no gene match: 5. CDR1 is DFQATT, CDR2 SNEGSKA, per germline (reference sequence). The CDR3 is 15 amino acids. CDR3 sequence: CSAGLAGGRVETQYF. In DNA, the CDR3 is TGCAGTGCTGGACTAGCGGGGGGGCGGGTAGAGACCCAGTACTTC.

This clonotype has just a few counts. This sequence joins TRBV27 and TRBJ2-3; 9 bases match TRBD1. Per germline, CDR1 MNHEY and CDR2 SMNVEV (reference sequence). Losses at the gene ends were 0 bases for V and 2 bases for J; bases not matched to a gene: 15. This CDR3 is built from 20 residues. CDR3 in DNA: TGTGCCAGCAGTTTATCCCTCGGGACAGGGTTCCCCGGGGACACAGATACGCAGTATTTT. Its translation: CASSLSLGTGFPGDTDTQYF.

This chain joins TRBV2 and TRBJ2-5, with D unresolved. The CDR3 extends over 15 amino acids. Germline V lookup: CDR1 SNHLY, CDR2 FYNNEI. Trimming removed 7 bases at V and 1 base at J, with 16 bases between. The CDR3 DNA sequence: TGTGCCAGCAAGGTACTATGGGCACTCCAAGAGACCCAGTACTTC. Translation: CASKVLWALQETQYF.

The table lists this clonotype with a few counts. CDR3: CASSLGWSGVTGELFF. The CDR3 DNA reads TGTGCCAGCAGTTTAGGATGGAGCGGGGTCACCGGGGAGCTGTTTTTT. This chain joins TRBV27 and TRBJ2-2; TRBD2 aligns across 7 bases. The CDR3 is 16 amino acids. In germline, CDR1 is MNHEY, CDR2 SMNVEV (reference sequence). V shed 2 bases, J shed 4 bases, and the junction held 7 bases outside the gene matches.

The chain's CDR3 is CSARGVRSGTDTQYF. DNA for the CDR3: TGCAGTGCTAGAGGTGTGAGGAGCGGCACAGATACGCAGTATTTT. V and J are TRBV20-1 and TRBJ2-3; D gene ambiguous. The CDR3 has 15 residues. CDR1 and CDR2 from the germline V gene are DFQATT and SNEGSKA (reference sequence). V lost 1 base to trimming and J lost 1 base, with 12 bases between them.

The chain combines TRBV7-2 with TRBJ2-3; D unclear. The CDR3 length is 14 residues. V was cut by 0 bases and J by 0 bases, with 4 bases left in between. The germline V gene encodes CDR1 SGHTA and CDR2 FQGNSA. The CDR3 sequence: CASSLARSTDTQYF. CDR3 in DNA: TGTGCCAGCAGCTTAGCGCGTAGCACAGATACGCAGTATTTT.

This clonotype appeared a few times. This chain connects TRBV4-3 to TRBJ1-2; possible D gene TRBD1, 6 bases. CDR1 is LGHNA, CDR2 YSLEER, per germline. This CDR3 contains 16 residues. V lost 0 bases and J lost 1, with 12 bases in between. CDR3: CASSQESGGGNYGYTF. The CDR3 bases are TGCGCCAGCAGCCAAGAATCCGGGGGCGGTAACTATGGCTACACCTTC.

This clonotype has a handful of counts. The chain's CDR3 is CASSAGQGNTDTQYF. The CDR3 DNA reads TGTGCCAGCAGTGCCGGACAGGGCAACACAGATACGCAGTATTTT. This chain links TRBV6-1 with TRBJ2-3, with 8 bases that match TRBD1. Germline CDR1 reads MNHNS; CDR2 reads SASEGT. The length of the CDR3 is 15 residues. The trim removed 4 bases at V and 2 bases at J, leaving 5 bases unmatched.

The V and J genes are TRBV20-1 and TRBJ1-1, with D perhaps TRBD1 (5 bases). Germline loops: CDR1 DFQATT, CDR2 SNEGSKA (reference sequence). V was cut by 6 bases and J by 5 bases, with 13 bases left in between. This CDR3 is built from 12 residues. CDR3 DNA: TGCAGTGCAATCGGGGGGGTAACTGAAGCTTTCTTT. This encodes CSAIGGVTEAFF.

Concerning this clonotype itself: One end of the junction is discordant with germline, which a read error may explain. This chain uses TRBV6-1 with TRBJ2-1, with a weak D call TRBD1 (5 bases). Germline V gives CDR1 MNHNS, CDR2 SASEGT. The CDR3 loop spans 14 amino acids. The CDR3 bases are TGTGCCACCTCCGACCAGGGATTGTTTAATGGGCAGTTCTTC. Translation: CATSDQGLFNGQFF.

The DNA for the CDR3 is TGTGCCAGCAGCCCGAGGACGGGCGAGCAGTACTTC. Protein: CASSPRTGEQYF. J is TRBJ2-7 and V is TRBV7-3; no clear D. The CDR3 spans 12 residues. V was trimmed by 5 bases and J by 6 bases, leaving 11 bases between them. Germline-derived CDR1 and CDR2 are SGHTA and FQGTGA.

This clonotype was seen once. This sequence joins TRBV7-2 and TRBJ2-2, with D possibly matching TRBD1 (6 bases). The V and J ends lost 2 bases and 8 bases respectively, with 15 bases between them. CDR3 length: 15 amino acids. The germline V gene encodes CDR1 SGHTA and CDR2 FQGNSA. The CDR3 is CASSLSWGRIGELFF. The CDR3 DNA sequence: TGTGCCAGCAGCTTATCCTGGGGGCGAATAGGGGAGCTGTTTTTT.

The chain joins TRBV15 to TRBJ2-7, with D perhaps matching TRBD2 (5 bases). This CDR3 contains 14 residues. The germline V gene has CDR1 LNHNV and CDR2 YYDKDF (reference sequence). Trimming removed 5 bases at V and 0 bases at J, with 11 bases between. DNA of the CDR3: TGTGCCACCAGCCCTTCGGGGAGCTCCTACGAGCAGTACTTC. Residues: CATSPSGSSYEQYF.

The chain has TRBV7-9 and TRBJ2-5; 14 nucleotides match TRBD2. This CDR3 has 18 residues. J was trimmed by 4 bases and V by 1 base; bases with no gene match: 8. Germline V CDR1 and CDR2: SEHNR, FQNEAQ (reference sequence). The CDR3 DNA reads TGTGCCAGCAGCTTAGGGACTAGCGGGGGGCCTCAGCGAGAGACCCAGTACTTC. Its translation is CASSLGTSGGPQRETQYF.

The CDR3 nucleotides are TGTGCCAGCAGCGACGACAGGGGCCGCCCAGCTAACTATGGCTACACCTTC. Residues: CASSDDRGRPANYGYTF. The chain combines TRBV6-2 or TRBV6-3 with TRBJ1-2; 8 positions agree with TRBD1. The CDR3 contains 17 residues. J gave up 0 bases and V 6 bases, and 12 bases lay outside the gene matches. Germline loops: CDR1 MNHEY, CDR2 SVGEGT.

This sequence joins TRBV20-1 and TRBJ2-1; 15 bases are a match to TRBD2. CDR3 size: 18 residues. Trimming took 1 base from V and 4 from J; bases not matched to a gene: 8. The germline gives CDR1 DFQATT, CDR2 SNEGSKA (reference sequence). The CDR3 DNA reads TGCAGTGCTAGAGGGGGTCGGACTAGCGGGGGGGAATACAATGAGCAGTTCTTC. Translating gives CSARGGRTSGGEYNEQFF.

The rearrangement uses TRBV2 and TRBJ1-5, with a possible D match to TRBD1 (5 bases). V lost 4 bases and J lost 2, with 9 bases in between. The germline V gene has CDR1 SNHLY and CDR2 FYNNEI. This CDR3 comprises 14 residues. The CDR3, as DNA: TGTGCCAGCAGTGGGGGGTGGGGCAATCAGCCCCAGCATTTT. It codes for CASSGGWGNQPQHF.